Listed here are 31 T cell receptor beta chains from one sample, sequenced in a study of blood T cell repertoires in COVID-19. Clones were sequenced by immunoSEQ multiplex PCR, and TCRdb holds only the in-frame ones, with some missing. The sample yields roughly 230,000 clones, approximately 84% seen once. The sample consisted of PBMCs or T cells enriched from blood (not recorded which). The receptors were gathered from a man between 50 and 59 years old who had recovered from COVID-19.

The gene calls are TRBV7-8 and TRBJ2-7, with TRBD2 as a possible D gene (5 bases). The V gene lost 6 bases and the J gene lost 3 bases, with 12 bases spanning the gap. The length of the CDR3 is 13 residues. Per the germline V gene, CDR1 is SGHVS and CDR2 is FQNEAQ. CDR3 in amino acids: CASSRAEDYEQYF. In nucleotides, the CDR3 is TGTGCCAGCAGTCGGGCGGAGGACTACGAGCAGTACTTC.

The V call is TRBV19, the J call TRBJ2-1, with D perhaps TRBD2 (5 bases). Germline V gene lookup returns CDR1 LNHDA and CDR2 SQIVND (reference sequence). The CDR3 contains 15 residues. V was shortened by 4 bases and J by 10 bases, with 20 bases between the two germline ends. The CDR3 region has the DNA TGTGCCAGTAGTACTTCCCAGACTACCACTTGGGAGCAGTTCTTC. It specifies CASSTSQTTTWEQFF.

The chain couples TRBV2 to TRBJ2-4; 8 bases line up with TRBD1. CDR3 length: 16 residues. Germline V CDR1 and CDR2: SNHLY, FYNNEI. J lost 3 bases, V lost 2 bases, and 6 bases had no gene match. Here the CDR3 reads CASSEQGARVKNIQYF. The CDR3 region has the DNA TGTGCCAGCAGTGAACAGGGGGCGCGGGTCAAAAACATTCAGTACTTC.

The chain carries TRBV20-1 and TRBJ1-2; 7 bases are a match to TRBD1. CDR3 length: 11 residues. The V gene's germline CDR1 is DFQATT and CDR2 SNEGSKA (reference sequence). The V segment lost 2 bases and the J segment 8 bases; nucleotides outside the gene matches: 2. Here the CDR3 DNA reads TGCAGTGCTAGAAGGGGGCAAGGCTACACCTTC. Translating it yields CSARRGQGYTF.

Details on this clone: The same CDR3 is also encoded by other DNA sequences in this sample. In DNA form, the CDR3 reads TGCGCCAGCAGCCAAGATAGATTAGGGACTAGCGGGAGCGATGAGCAGTTCTTC. Protein sequence: CASSQDRLGTSGSDEQFF. V is TRBV4-1 and J is TRBJ2-1; 14 bases are shared with TRBD2. Looked up from germline, CDR1 is MGHRA and CDR2 is YSYEKL. This CDR3 spans 18 amino acids. Trimming cost V 0 bases and J 8 bases; bases outside gene matches: 9.

The chain is built from TRBV6-4 and TRBJ2-5; D is possibly TRBD2 (6 bases). The germline V gene encodes CDR1 MRHNA and CDR2 SNTAGT. V was cut by 6 bases and J by 2 bases, with 16 bases left in between. The CDR3 spans 15 residues. The DNA for the CDR3 is TGTGCCAGCAGCGTAAGACTAGTCGGGCAAGAGACCCAGTACTTC. Translating gives CASSVRLVGQETQYF.

This sequence joins TRBV7-8 and TRBJ2-2; possibly TRBD2 for D (5 bases). The V gene lost 11 bases and the J gene lost 6 bases, with 16 bases spanning the gap. The CDR3 spans 13 residues. Germline CDR1 SGHVS, CDR2 FQNEAQ. CDR3 sequence reads: CAGGRRSAGELFF. Here the CDR3 DNA reads TGTGCCGGAGGACGGAGGTCGGCCGGGGAGCTGTTTTTT.

The genes are TRBV9 and TRBJ2-3, with TRBD1 matching over 9 bases. This CDR3 has 15 residues. V shed 0 bases and J 6 bases; nucleotides not matched to a gene: 5. Looked up from germline, CDR1 is SGDLS and CDR2 is YYNGEE. CDR3 DNA: TGTGCCAGCAGCGTAGAGGGACAGGGTGGGGATACGCAGTATTTT. Its translation is CASSVEGQGGDTQYF.

This sequence joins TRBV11-2 and TRBJ1-2; tentative D call: TRBD1 (5 bases). The ends were cut back, 0 bases at V and 8 bases at J, with 13 bases in the middle. CDR3 length: 14 residues. Germline lookup yields CDR1 SGHAT and CDR2 FQNNGV. The CDR3 DNA sequence: TGTGCCAGCAGCTTAGAAGTGATAACAGGCGGCTACACCTTC. Translation gives CASSLEVITGGYTF.

In its sample, this clone was seen a few times. V gene TRBV28 combines with J gene TRBJ1-4; possible D gene TRBD1, 6 bases. Germline assignment: CDR1 MDHEN and CDR2 SYDVKM. The V end lost 10 bases, the J end lost 4 bases, and 13 bases lay between the germline ends. The length of the CDR3 is 13 residues. The CDR3 protein is CATRGPGNEKLFF. Written as DNA, the CDR3 is TGTGCCACCAGGGGCCCTGGTAATGAAAAACTGTTTTTT.

This clone was counted a single time. The chain is built from TRBV20-1 and TRBJ2-7; the D gene is possibly TRBD2 (6 bases). V was cut by 3 bases and J by 9 bases, with 15 bases left in between. Germline lookup yields CDR1 DFQATT and CDR2 SNEGSKA (reference sequence). The CDR3 is made up of 12 amino acids. CDR3 in amino acids: CSASWPEGSQYF. In DNA, the CDR3 is TGCAGTGCTAGTTGGCCGGAGGGATCGCAGTACTTC.

The chain carries TRBV7-6 and TRBJ1-1, with D perhaps matching TRBD1 (6 bases). The CDR3 loop spans 14 amino acids. V lost 1 base, J lost 5 bases, and 11 bases lay in between. Per germline, CDR1 SGHVS and CDR2 FNYEAQ. CDR3 residues: CASSLGSGETEAFF. In DNA, the CDR3 is TGTGCCAGCAGCTTAGGCTCAGGGGAAACTGAAGCTTTCTTT.

This clone was counted a few times. The genes are TRBV28 and TRBJ1-2; D gene uncertain. Germline V lookup: CDR1 MDHEN, CDR2 SYDVKM. Trimming took off 6 bases at V and 4 bases at J, with 12 bases between the two ends. The CDR3 covers 13 residues. This CDR3 is CASSRSGSYGYTF. DNA of the CDR3: TGTGCCAGCAGCCGATCCGGGAGCTATGGCTACACCTTC.

V is TRBV6-5 and J is TRBJ1-6; TRBD1 aligns across 8 bases. Germline V CDR1 and CDR2: MNHEY, SVGAGI. J lost 9 bases, V lost 6 bases, and 7 bases had no gene match. This CDR3 has 14 amino acids. The CDR3 DNA sequence: TGTGCCAGCAGCTCGGACAGGGCTAGTTCACCCCTCCACTTT. Protein sequence: CASSSDRASSPLHF.

This sequence joins TRBV5-4 and TRBJ2-3, with 8 positions matching TRBD1. V dropped 5 bases and J dropped 3; count of bases not matched to a gene: 8. In germline, CDR1 is SGHNT, CDR2 YYREEE (reference sequence). CDR3 length: 15 amino acids. CDR3 protein: CASSQTGGWTDTQYF. The CDR3 nucleotides are TGTGCCAGCAGTCAAACAGGGGGTTGGACAGATACGCAGTATTTT.

The chain employs TRBV24-1 and TRBJ2-6; TRBD1 matches 7 bases. The CDR3 covers 18 residues. Germline-derived CDR1 and CDR2 are KGHDR and SFDVKD. Trimming removed 4 bases from V and 0 bases from J; junction bases left unmatched: 8. CDR3 coding DNA: TGTGCCACCAGTGACCCCCCGGGACAGCTCTCTGGGGCCAACGTCCTGACTTTC. Amino acids: CATSDPPGQLSGANVLTF.

The gene calls are TRBV29-1 and TRBJ2-3; TRBD1 is a possible D gene (6 bases). The V end lost 5 bases, the J end lost 3 bases, and 9 bases lay between the germline ends. The germline gives CDR1 SQVTM, CDR2 ANQGSEA. The CDR3 sequence is 12 residues long. CDR3 in amino acids: CSVIRGTDTQYF. In nucleotides, the CDR3 is TGCAGCGTTATCAGGGGAACAGATACGCAGTATTTT.

This sequence joins TRBV11-2 and TRBJ1-2; D remains ambiguous. CDR1 is SGHAT, CDR2 FQNNGV, per germline. The CDR3 totals 14 residues. V lost 0 bases and J lost 4, with 9 bases in between. The CDR3 here is CASSLDNKRYGYTF. Here the CDR3 DNA reads TGTGCCAGCAGCTTAGATAATAAGCGCTATGGCTACACCTTC.

The V call is TRBV7-2, the J call TRBJ1-1; possibly TRBD1 for D (6 bases). The V gene's germline CDR1 is SGHTA and CDR2 FQGNSA. The CDR3 has 14 amino acids. V dropped 5 bases and J dropped 5 bases, with 15 bases sitting between them. CDR3 sequence (DNA): TGTGCCAGCAGCCCACAGGGTTATAGGACTGAAGCTTTCTTT. It encodes CASSPQGYRTEAFF.

The rearrangement joins TRBV7-3 to TRBJ1-1; 8 bases match TRBD1. Per germline, CDR1 SGHTA and CDR2 FQGTGA. This CDR3 is built from 15 residues. Germline trimming cut 5 bases from V and 7 bases from J; bases unmatched to any gene: 12. CDR3 sequence (DNA): TGTGCCAGCAGCCCCCAGCCGGACAGGGTGGGTGAAGCTTTCTTT. Translating gives CASSPQPDRVGEAFF.

This chain connects TRBV7-3 to TRBJ2-2, with 9 positions matching TRBD2. This CDR3 is 17 amino acids long. Germline CDR1 SGHTA, CDR2 FQGTGA. The trim removed 2 bases at V and 0 bases at J, leaving 4 bases unmatched. The CDR3 sequence: CASSLGLAGANTGELFF. The CDR3 nucleotides are TGTGCCAGCAGCTTAGGATTAGCGGGGGCGAACACCGGGGAGCTGTTTTTT.

The gene calls are TRBV9 and TRBJ2-3; 9 bases map to TRBD2. The junction had 4 bases not matched to a gene; V was cut back by 3 bases and J by 5 bases. Germline V gene lookup returns CDR1 SGDLS and CDR2 YYNGEE. CDR3 length equals 14 residues. The CDR3 sequence is CASSGSGRRDTQYF. Written as DNA, the CDR3 is TGTGCCAGCAGCGGAAGCGGGAGGAGAGATACGCAGTATTTT.

The J gene is TRBJ2-7, the V gene TRBV30; D is possibly TRBD1 (6 bases). Deletions cut 5 bases from V and 2 bases from J, with 13 bases between. CDR3 length: 13 amino acids. Germline values: CDR1 GTSNPN, CDR2 SVGIG (reference sequence). CDR3 nucleotide sequence: TGTGCCTGGGGACAGCGAAACCCCTACGAGCAGTACTTC. Translated: CAWGQRNPYEQYF.

The V and J genes are TRBV7-8 and TRBJ1-1; 8 bases match TRBD1. Trimming removed 4 bases from V and 1 base from J; junction bases left unmatched: 5. The V gene's germline CDR1 is SGHVS and CDR2 FQNEAQ. This CDR3 contains 15 residues. CDR3 residues: CASSWRDRKNTEAFF. CDR3 nucleotides: TGTGCCAGCAGCTGGAGGGACAGGAAGAACACTGAAGCTTTCTTT.

The chain uses TRBV28 and TRBJ1-2, with TRBD1 as a possible D gene (5 bases). This CDR3 spans 14 amino acids. V was trimmed by 5 bases and J by 2 bases, leaving 12 bases between them. Germline V gives CDR1 MDHEN, CDR2 SYDVKM. The CDR3 sequence is CASSTYQGNYGYTF. The DNA for the CDR3 is TGTGCCAGCAGTACCTACCAGGGAAACTATGGCTACACCTTC.

This chain links TRBV1 with TRBJ2-1; TRBD1, the table's D call, was not compared with the DNA. TRBV1 is deemed a pseudogene. This CDR3 contains 16 residues. The CDR3 here is CTSSHLDRQIYNEQFF. Here the CDR3 DNA reads TGCACCAGCAGCCACCTGGACAGGCAAATTTACAATGAGCAGTTCTTC.

The rearrangement uses TRBV5-5 and TRBJ1-5; possible D gene TRBD1, 5 bases. The length of the CDR3 is 15 residues. The germline V gene encodes CDR1 SGHKS and CDR2 YYEKEE (reference sequence). V lost 3 bases and J lost 0, with 10 bases in between. CDR3 in amino acids: CASSSDSYSNQPQHF. DNA of the CDR3: TGTGCCAGCAGCTCCGACAGTTATAGCAATCAGCCCCAGCATTTT. Together with reference TRBV5-5 and TRBJ1-5, the CDR3 gives the full variable domain: DAGVTQSPTHLIKTRGQQVTLRCSPISGHKSVSWYQQVLGQGPQFIFQYYEKEERGRGNFPDRFSARQFPNYSSELNVNALLLGDSALYLCASSSDSYSNQPQHFGDGTRLSIL.

The chain uses TRBV4-3 and TRBJ1-2; D is unresolved. The CDR3 is made up of 14 amino acids. V was cut by 0 bases and J by 4 bases, with 9 bases left in between. Germline-derived CDR1 and CDR2 are LGHNA and YSLEER. For the CDR3, the DNA is TGCGCCAGCAGCCAAGATGCCCGGGGCTATGGCTACACCTTC. This encodes CASSQDARGYGYTF.

The sample holds one count of this clone. V is TRBV29-1 and J is TRBJ1-2; 8 nucleotides agree with TRBD1. The CDR3 sequence is 16 residues long. Trimming cost V 3 bases and J 2 bases; bases outside gene matches: 11. Germline CDR1 is SQVTM and CDR2 is ANQGSEA. The CDR3 sequence: CSVDEAGGLGNYGYTF. In DNA, the CDR3 is TGCAGCGTTGATGAGGCAGGGGGCCTCGGAAACTATGGCTACACCTTC.

CDR3 amino acids: CASSHRDRVLYGYTF. CDR3 coding DNA: TGTGCCAGCAGCCACCGGGACAGGGTGCTATATGGCTACACCTTC. The chain links TRBV5-4 to TRBJ1-2, with 9 nucleotides matching TRBD1. V lost 4 bases, J lost 5 bases, and 9 bases stayed unmatched. The germline V gene encodes CDR1 SGHNT and CDR2 YYREEE (reference sequence). The CDR3 extends over 15 amino acids.

V usage is TRBV11-2 and J usage is TRBJ2-2, with 8 bases matching TRBD2. The CDR3 is 15 residues long. The junction had 3 bases not matched to a gene; V was cut back by 0 bases and J by 6 bases. Germline V gene lookup returns CDR1 SGHAT and CDR2 FQNNGV. CDR3 loop: CASSLDLLAAGELFF. The CDR3 DNA reads as TGTGCCAGCAGCTTAGATCTACTAGCGGCCGGGGAGCTGTTTTTT.